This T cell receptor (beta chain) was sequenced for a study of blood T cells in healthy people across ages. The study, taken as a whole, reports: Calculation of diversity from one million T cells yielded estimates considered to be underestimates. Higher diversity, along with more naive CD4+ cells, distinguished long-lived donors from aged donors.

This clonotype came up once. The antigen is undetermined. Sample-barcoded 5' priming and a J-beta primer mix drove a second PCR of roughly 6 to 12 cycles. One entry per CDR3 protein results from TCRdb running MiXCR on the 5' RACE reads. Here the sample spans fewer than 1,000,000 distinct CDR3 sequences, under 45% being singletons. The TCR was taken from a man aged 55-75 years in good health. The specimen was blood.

CDR3 nucleotides: TGTGCCAGCAGCCCCGGACAGGGGATTTATCATGAGCAGTTCTTC. Translated: CASSPGQGIYHEQFF. This chain connects TRBV7-3 to TRBJ2-1; the match to TRBD1 covers 9 bases. The germline V gene encodes CDR1 SGHTA and CDR2 FQGTGA. The CDR3 is 15 amino acids. V shed 5 bases and J 8 bases; nucleotides not matched to a gene: 10.